The rows below give T cell receptor beta chains drawn from one sample of a study of T-cell reconstitution after alpha-beta-depleted transplantation in children. TCRdb re-derived calls from the PCR reads in MiXCR, one entry per CDR3 protein. The profile shows hundreds of thousands of distinct CDR3 sequences, around 7.3% of them singletons. The specimen was peripheral blood, collected 360 days after TCRalphabeta/CD19-depleted stem cell transplant. These receptors came from a female patient aged 2 to 10 who had a stem cell transplant for Fanconi anemia, so the T cells may come from the graft donor. CDR3s include the opening cysteine and the closing phenylalanine or tryptophan. Each record gives: CDR3 length, J gene, D gene, V gene, clone size, CDR3 DNA, CDR3 protein. A D gene is named only where the DNA matches it firmly. The size entry is marked missing in some rows and otherwise reads once, few, many or a size class.

cdr3_length: 15; j_call: TRBJ2-2; d_call: TRBD2; v_call: TRBV12-3/TRBV12-4; clone_size: many; cdr3_nt: TGTGCCAGCAGTTTCAGCGGGGGGTTAACCGGGGAGCTGTTTTTT; cdr3_aa: CASSFSGGLTGELFF
cdr3_length: 15; j_call: TRBJ2-3; d_call: TRBD2; v_call: TRBV27; clone_size: few; cdr3_nt: TGTGCCAGCAGTAGGATAGCGGGGGGGCCAGATACGCAGTATTTT; cdr3_aa: CASSRIAGGPDTQYF
cdr3_length: 14; j_call: TRBJ2-2; d_call: TRBD1; v_call: TRBV6-5; clone_size: many; cdr3_nt: TGTGCCACTTGGAGACAGGGCATCAGCGGGGAGCTGTTTTTT; cdr3_aa: CATWRQGISGELFF
cdr3_length: 15; j_call: TRBJ2-7; d_call: NA; v_call: TRBV5-1; clone_size: many; cdr3_nt: TGCGCCAGCAGCTTGGAAATGGGAGCTTACTACGAGCAGTACTTC; cdr3_aa: CASSLEMGAYYEQYF
cdr3_length: 14; j_call: TRBJ1-2; d_call: NA; v_call: TRBV5-1; clone_size: many; cdr3_nt: TGCGCCAGCAGCCCACGGACGGCTAGCTATGGCTACACCTTC; cdr3_aa: CASSPRTASYGYTF
cdr3_length: 15; j_call: TRBJ2-4; d_call: TRBD1; v_call: TRBV5-1; clone_size: many; cdr3_nt: TGCGCCAGCAGCGATATACAGGGGGCTGGAAACATTCAGTACTTC; cdr3_aa: CASSDIQGAGNIQYF
cdr3_length: 17; j_call: TRBJ2-2; d_call: NA; v_call: TRBV6-1; clone_size: NA; cdr3_nt: TGTGCCAGCAGTGAGCCGGGGAAGGGTTCCAACACCGGGGAGCTGTTTTTT; cdr3_aa: CASSEPGKGSNTGELFF
cdr3_length: 13; j_call: TRBJ2-1; d_call: NA; v_call: TRBV12-3/TRBV12-4; clone_size: many; cdr3_nt: TGTGCCAGCACTAGGGACCTGTACAATGAGCAGTTCTTC; cdr3_aa: CASTRDLYNEQFF
cdr3_length: 16; j_call: TRBJ2-2; d_call: TRBD1; v_call: TRBV19; clone_size: few; cdr3_nt: TGTGCCAGCAGAGACCGGACAGGGGGGTACACCGGGGAGCTGTTTTTT; cdr3_aa: CASRDRTGGYTGELFF
cdr3_length: 16; j_call: TRBJ2-3; d_call: NA; v_call: TRBV7-9; clone_size: NA; cdr3_nt: TGTGCCAGCAGCCCCCCCGGGATCCCATCGGGGGATACGCAGTATTTT; cdr3_aa: CASSPPGIPSGDTQYF
cdr3_length: 14; j_call: TRBJ2-1; d_call: TRBD2; v_call: TRBV28; clone_size: many; cdr3_nt: TGTGCCAGCAGTTCCGCGCCGCCTCTAGCGGGGGGGTTCTTC; cdr3_aa: CASSSAPPLAGGFF
cdr3_length: 15; j_call: TRBJ1-2; d_call: NA; v_call: TRBV6-1; clone_size: NA; cdr3_nt: TGTGCCAGCAGTCCCTTTTCGACATCGGGAAATGGCTACACCTTC; cdr3_aa: CASSPFSTSGNGYTF
cdr3_length: 16; j_call: TRBJ2-2; d_call: TRBD2; v_call: TRBV7-9; clone_size: many; cdr3_nt: TGTGCCAGCAGCTTAGGCGGGGGAGCGAACACCGGGGAGCTGTTTTTT; cdr3_aa: CASSLGGGANTGELFF
cdr3_length: 15; j_call: TRBJ1-5; d_call: NA; v_call: TRBV15; clone_size: many; cdr3_nt: TGTGCCACCAGCAGGCGAGTAGACAGTAATCAGCCCCAGCATTTT; cdr3_aa: CATSRRVDSNQPQHF
cdr3_length: 15; j_call: TRBJ1-2; d_call: NA; v_call: TRBV5-1; clone_size: many; cdr3_nt: TGCGCCAGCAGCTTCTCTGACACACCTTCCTATGGCTACACCTTC; cdr3_aa: CASSFSDTPSYGYTF
cdr3_length: 13; j_call: TRBJ1-5; d_call: NA; v_call: TRBV28; clone_size: NA; cdr3_nt: TGTGCCAGCAGTGCGCCGTATTATCAGCCCCAGCATTTT; cdr3_aa: CASSAPYYQPQHF
cdr3_length: 14; j_call: TRBJ2-1; d_call: NA; v_call: TRBV2; clone_size: many; cdr3_nt: TGTGCCAGCATTTTAGAGACAGACATCAATGAGCAGTTCTTC; cdr3_aa: CASILETDINEQFF
cdr3_length: 19; j_call: TRBJ2-1; d_call: TRBD2; v_call: TRBV10-2; clone_size: few; cdr3_nt: TGCGCCAGCAGTGAACCGGGACTAGCGGGGGGGACTCACTACAATGAGCAGTTCTTC; cdr3_aa: CASSEPGLAGGTHYNEQFF
cdr3_length: 12; j_call: TRBJ1-4; d_call: NA; v_call: TRBV20-1; clone_size: few; cdr3_nt: TGCAGTGCTGCGCGCACAGCCCCAAAACTGTTTTTT; cdr3_aa: CSAARTAPKLFF
cdr3_length: 14; j_call: TRBJ2-2; d_call: NA; v_call: TRBV3-1; clone_size: many; cdr3_nt: TGTGCCAGCAGCCATGGGGGGAACACCGGGGAGCTGTTTTTT; cdr3_aa: CASSHGGNTGELFF
cdr3_length: 15; j_call: TRBJ1-1; d_call: NA; v_call: TRBV7-9; clone_size: many; cdr3_nt: TGTGCCAGCAGCTTAAAGAGCGCTGGGAACACTGAAGCTTTCTTT; cdr3_aa: CASSLKSAGNTEAFF
cdr3_length: 15; j_call: TRBJ2-2; d_call: NA; v_call: TRBV9; clone_size: NA; cdr3_nt: TGTGCCAGCAGCGTAGGCATCTCGGGCACCGGGGAGCTGTTTTTT; cdr3_aa: CASSVGISGTGELFF
cdr3_length: 17; j_call: TRBJ2-4; d_call: NA; v_call: TRBV15; clone_size: many; cdr3_nt: TGTGCCACCAGCAGAGATCCGTACGGGCCTATGCGGAACATTCAGTACTTC; cdr3_aa: CATSRDPYGPMRNIQYF
cdr3_length: 16; j_call: TRBJ1-5; d_call: NA; v_call: TRBV28; clone_size: NA; cdr3_nt: TGTGCCAGCAGTTTGGCCCCGGTTTGGGGCTATCAGCCCCAGCATTTT; cdr3_aa: CASSLAPVWGYQPQHF
cdr3_length: 15; j_call: TRBJ1-1; d_call: TRBD1; v_call: TRBV5-8; clone_size: NA; cdr3_nt: TGTGCCAGCCCGGGACAGGGGGACAGGAACACTGAAGCTTTCTTT; cdr3_aa: CASPGQGDRNTEAFF
cdr3_length: 15; j_call: TRBJ1-1; d_call: TRBD1; v_call: TRBV7-3; clone_size: NA; cdr3_nt: TGTGCCAGCAGCCAGACAGGGCTAAGGGACACTGAAGCTTTCTTT; cdr3_aa: CASSQTGLRDTEAFF
cdr3_length: 15; j_call: TRBJ2-1; d_call: NA; v_call: TRBV10-3; clone_size: many; cdr3_nt: TGTGCCATCAACCAGGGTATGGGCTCCTACAATGAGCAGTTCTTC; cdr3_aa: CAINQGMGSYNEQFF
cdr3_length: 17; j_call: TRBJ2-1; d_call: TRBD2; v_call: TRBV24-1; clone_size: few; cdr3_nt: TGTGCCACCAGTGATAACCACCTAGCGGGAAGATACAATGAGCAGTTCTTC; cdr3_aa: CATSDNHLAGRYNEQFF
cdr3_length: 11; j_call: TRBJ2-1; d_call: NA; v_call: TRBV12-3/TRBV12-4; clone_size: many; cdr3_nt: TGTGCCAGCAGTTTCGCGAATGAGCAGTTCTTC; cdr3_aa: CASSFANEQFF
cdr3_length: 15; j_call: TRBJ2-3; d_call: TRBD2; v_call: TRBV9; clone_size: NA; cdr3_nt: TGTGCCAGCAGCGTAGGAGGGACTACAACAGATACGCAGTATTTT; cdr3_aa: CASSVGGTTTDTQYF
cdr3_length: 14; j_call: TRBJ1-1; d_call: TRBD1; v_call: TRBV12-3/TRBV12-4; clone_size: many; cdr3_nt: TGTGCCAGCAGTTTAGCGCTCGGGACAGGTCAGGGTTTCTTT; cdr3_aa: CASSLALGTGQGFF
cdr3_length: 18; j_call: TRBJ2-1; d_call: NA; v_call: TRBV7-2; clone_size: NA; cdr3_nt: TGTGCCAGCAGCTTGAGGCTCTTGACGGGGGCCTTTTACAATGAGCAGTTCTTC; cdr3_aa: CASSLRLLTGAFYNEQFF
cdr3_length: 13; j_call: TRBJ2-5; d_call: NA; v_call: TRBV7-3; clone_size: NA; cdr3_nt: TGTGCCAGCAGCTCAAGGATCGGGGAGACCCAGTACTTC; cdr3_aa: CASSSRIGETQYF
cdr3_length: 14; j_call: TRBJ2-1; d_call: NA; v_call: TRBV24-1; clone_size: many; cdr3_nt: TGTGCCACCAGTGATTTTTCCAGGGAGAATGAGCAGTTCTTC; cdr3_aa: CATSDFSRENEQFF
cdr3_length: 13; j_call: TRBJ2-3; d_call: TRBD1; v_call: TRBV12-3/TRBV12-4; clone_size: many; cdr3_nt: TGTGCCAGCAGGCCAGGGGGTTGGGATACGCAGTATTTT; cdr3_aa: CASRPGGWDTQYF
cdr3_length: 12; j_call: TRBJ2-7; d_call: NA; v_call: TRBV3-1; clone_size: NA; cdr3_nt: TGTGCCAGCAGCCCGTCGGTGGACGAGCAGTACTTC; cdr3_aa: CASSPSVDEQYF
cdr3_length: 13; j_call: TRBJ1-1; d_call: NA; v_call: TRBV11-3; clone_size: few; cdr3_nt: TGTGCCAGCAGCTTCCAAGGGAACCCTGAAGCTTTCTTT; cdr3_aa: CASSFQGNPEAFF
cdr3_length: 11; j_call: TRBJ1-1; d_call: NA; v_call: TRBV20-1; clone_size: many; cdr3_nt: TGCAGTGTTCTTGAGCGGCCTGAAGCTTTCTTT; cdr3_aa: CSVLERPEAFF
cdr3_length: 16; j_call: TRBJ2-1; d_call: NA; v_call: TRBV5-1; clone_size: many; cdr3_nt: TGCGCCAGCAGCTTGGGGGCCTTCCCGATCGGGAGAGAGCAGTTCTTC; cdr3_aa: CASSLGAFPIGREQFF
cdr3_length: 13; j_call: TRBJ1-2; d_call: NA; v_call: TRBV2; clone_size: few; cdr3_nt: TGTGCCATCATGAGGGCCCTCCTCTATGGCTACACCTTC; cdr3_aa: CAIMRALLYGYTF
cdr3_length: 15; j_call: TRBJ2-5; d_call: TRBD1; v_call: TRBV18; clone_size: NA; cdr3_nt: TGTGCCAGCTCAACCCTCGGGACAGTCCAAGAGACCCAGTACTTC; cdr3_aa: CASSTLGTVQETQYF
cdr3_length: 11; j_call: TRBJ2-5; d_call: NA; v_call: TRBV28; clone_size: many; cdr3_nt: TGTGCCAGCAGTTTTTCATCTCGGATGTACTTC; cdr3_aa: CASSFSSRMYF
cdr3_length: 14; j_call: TRBJ2-1; d_call: TRBD2; v_call: TRBV5-1; clone_size: many; cdr3_nt: TGCGCCAGCAGCTGGGCAGAGGCGGGGGAAGGGCAGTTCTTC; cdr3_aa: CASSWAEAGEGQFF
cdr3_length: 13; j_call: TRBJ1-1; d_call: NA; v_call: TRBV7-3; clone_size: once; cdr3_nt: TGTGCCAGCAGCTTAATGGCGGGCACTGAATCTTTCTTT; cdr3_aa: CASSLMAGTESFF
cdr3_length: 13; j_call: TRBJ1-5; d_call: NA; v_call: TRBV15; clone_size: NA; cdr3_nt: TGTGCCACCAGCAAGGGTTTCGATCAGCCCCAGCATTTT; cdr3_aa: CATSKGFDQPQHF
cdr3_length: 15; j_call: TRBJ2-2; d_call: NA; v_call: TRBV20-1; clone_size: many; cdr3_nt: TGCAGTGCTAGAGCGGATGCGACGAACACCGGGGAGCTGTTTTTT; cdr3_aa: CSARADATNTGELFF
cdr3_length: 15; j_call: TRBJ2-1; d_call: TRBD2; v_call: TRBV4-2; clone_size: many; cdr3_nt: TGTGCCAGCAGAACAGTAGCGGGGGGGGAGAATGAGCAGTTCTTC; cdr3_aa: CASRTVAGGENEQFF
cdr3_length: 15; j_call: TRBJ1-1; d_call: NA; v_call: TRBV11-2; clone_size: once; cdr3_nt: TGTGCCAGCAGCTTAGTGTTAGGCAGGCACACTGAAGCTTTCTTT; cdr3_aa: CASSLVLGRHTEAFF
cdr3_length: 18; j_call: TRBJ1-6; d_call: NA; v_call: TRBV10-3; clone_size: NA; cdr3_nt: TGTGCCATCAGTGAGTCGATGGGGCGCTCAAGGGGCAATTCACCCCTCCACTTT; cdr3_aa: CAISESMGRSRGNSPLHF
cdr3_length: 14; j_call: TRBJ1-1; d_call: NA; v_call: TRBV20-1; clone_size: few; cdr3_nt: TGCAGTGCTAGAGATTCGAAGGGGAACACTGAAGCTTTCTTT; cdr3_aa: CSARDSKGNTEAFF
cdr3_length: 16; j_call: TRBJ2-5; d_call: TRBD2; v_call: TRBV7-2; clone_size: many; cdr3_nt: TGTGCCAGCAGCTTTTCGGCGGGGGTCGGTCAAGAGACCCAGTACTTC; cdr3_aa: CASSFSAGVGQETQYF
cdr3_length: 16; j_call: TRBJ1-6; d_call: NA; v_call: TRBV15; clone_size: many; cdr3_nt: TGTGCCACCAGGGGAGCGCAGAGCTCCTATAATTCACCCCTCCACTTT; cdr3_aa: CATRGAQSSYNSPLHF
cdr3_length: 15; j_call: TRBJ2-1; d_call: NA; v_call: TRBV2; clone_size: NA; cdr3_nt: TGTGCCAGCAGTGAATCTGTTCCCTCCTACAATGAGCAGTTCTTC; cdr3_aa: CASSESVPSYNEQFF
cdr3_length: 15; j_call: TRBJ2-2; d_call: TRBD2; v_call: TRBV6-2/TRBV6-3; clone_size: many; cdr3_nt: TGTGCCAGCAGCGTTACTAGCGGGAGCACCGGGGAGCTGTTTTTT; cdr3_aa: CASSVTSGSTGELFF